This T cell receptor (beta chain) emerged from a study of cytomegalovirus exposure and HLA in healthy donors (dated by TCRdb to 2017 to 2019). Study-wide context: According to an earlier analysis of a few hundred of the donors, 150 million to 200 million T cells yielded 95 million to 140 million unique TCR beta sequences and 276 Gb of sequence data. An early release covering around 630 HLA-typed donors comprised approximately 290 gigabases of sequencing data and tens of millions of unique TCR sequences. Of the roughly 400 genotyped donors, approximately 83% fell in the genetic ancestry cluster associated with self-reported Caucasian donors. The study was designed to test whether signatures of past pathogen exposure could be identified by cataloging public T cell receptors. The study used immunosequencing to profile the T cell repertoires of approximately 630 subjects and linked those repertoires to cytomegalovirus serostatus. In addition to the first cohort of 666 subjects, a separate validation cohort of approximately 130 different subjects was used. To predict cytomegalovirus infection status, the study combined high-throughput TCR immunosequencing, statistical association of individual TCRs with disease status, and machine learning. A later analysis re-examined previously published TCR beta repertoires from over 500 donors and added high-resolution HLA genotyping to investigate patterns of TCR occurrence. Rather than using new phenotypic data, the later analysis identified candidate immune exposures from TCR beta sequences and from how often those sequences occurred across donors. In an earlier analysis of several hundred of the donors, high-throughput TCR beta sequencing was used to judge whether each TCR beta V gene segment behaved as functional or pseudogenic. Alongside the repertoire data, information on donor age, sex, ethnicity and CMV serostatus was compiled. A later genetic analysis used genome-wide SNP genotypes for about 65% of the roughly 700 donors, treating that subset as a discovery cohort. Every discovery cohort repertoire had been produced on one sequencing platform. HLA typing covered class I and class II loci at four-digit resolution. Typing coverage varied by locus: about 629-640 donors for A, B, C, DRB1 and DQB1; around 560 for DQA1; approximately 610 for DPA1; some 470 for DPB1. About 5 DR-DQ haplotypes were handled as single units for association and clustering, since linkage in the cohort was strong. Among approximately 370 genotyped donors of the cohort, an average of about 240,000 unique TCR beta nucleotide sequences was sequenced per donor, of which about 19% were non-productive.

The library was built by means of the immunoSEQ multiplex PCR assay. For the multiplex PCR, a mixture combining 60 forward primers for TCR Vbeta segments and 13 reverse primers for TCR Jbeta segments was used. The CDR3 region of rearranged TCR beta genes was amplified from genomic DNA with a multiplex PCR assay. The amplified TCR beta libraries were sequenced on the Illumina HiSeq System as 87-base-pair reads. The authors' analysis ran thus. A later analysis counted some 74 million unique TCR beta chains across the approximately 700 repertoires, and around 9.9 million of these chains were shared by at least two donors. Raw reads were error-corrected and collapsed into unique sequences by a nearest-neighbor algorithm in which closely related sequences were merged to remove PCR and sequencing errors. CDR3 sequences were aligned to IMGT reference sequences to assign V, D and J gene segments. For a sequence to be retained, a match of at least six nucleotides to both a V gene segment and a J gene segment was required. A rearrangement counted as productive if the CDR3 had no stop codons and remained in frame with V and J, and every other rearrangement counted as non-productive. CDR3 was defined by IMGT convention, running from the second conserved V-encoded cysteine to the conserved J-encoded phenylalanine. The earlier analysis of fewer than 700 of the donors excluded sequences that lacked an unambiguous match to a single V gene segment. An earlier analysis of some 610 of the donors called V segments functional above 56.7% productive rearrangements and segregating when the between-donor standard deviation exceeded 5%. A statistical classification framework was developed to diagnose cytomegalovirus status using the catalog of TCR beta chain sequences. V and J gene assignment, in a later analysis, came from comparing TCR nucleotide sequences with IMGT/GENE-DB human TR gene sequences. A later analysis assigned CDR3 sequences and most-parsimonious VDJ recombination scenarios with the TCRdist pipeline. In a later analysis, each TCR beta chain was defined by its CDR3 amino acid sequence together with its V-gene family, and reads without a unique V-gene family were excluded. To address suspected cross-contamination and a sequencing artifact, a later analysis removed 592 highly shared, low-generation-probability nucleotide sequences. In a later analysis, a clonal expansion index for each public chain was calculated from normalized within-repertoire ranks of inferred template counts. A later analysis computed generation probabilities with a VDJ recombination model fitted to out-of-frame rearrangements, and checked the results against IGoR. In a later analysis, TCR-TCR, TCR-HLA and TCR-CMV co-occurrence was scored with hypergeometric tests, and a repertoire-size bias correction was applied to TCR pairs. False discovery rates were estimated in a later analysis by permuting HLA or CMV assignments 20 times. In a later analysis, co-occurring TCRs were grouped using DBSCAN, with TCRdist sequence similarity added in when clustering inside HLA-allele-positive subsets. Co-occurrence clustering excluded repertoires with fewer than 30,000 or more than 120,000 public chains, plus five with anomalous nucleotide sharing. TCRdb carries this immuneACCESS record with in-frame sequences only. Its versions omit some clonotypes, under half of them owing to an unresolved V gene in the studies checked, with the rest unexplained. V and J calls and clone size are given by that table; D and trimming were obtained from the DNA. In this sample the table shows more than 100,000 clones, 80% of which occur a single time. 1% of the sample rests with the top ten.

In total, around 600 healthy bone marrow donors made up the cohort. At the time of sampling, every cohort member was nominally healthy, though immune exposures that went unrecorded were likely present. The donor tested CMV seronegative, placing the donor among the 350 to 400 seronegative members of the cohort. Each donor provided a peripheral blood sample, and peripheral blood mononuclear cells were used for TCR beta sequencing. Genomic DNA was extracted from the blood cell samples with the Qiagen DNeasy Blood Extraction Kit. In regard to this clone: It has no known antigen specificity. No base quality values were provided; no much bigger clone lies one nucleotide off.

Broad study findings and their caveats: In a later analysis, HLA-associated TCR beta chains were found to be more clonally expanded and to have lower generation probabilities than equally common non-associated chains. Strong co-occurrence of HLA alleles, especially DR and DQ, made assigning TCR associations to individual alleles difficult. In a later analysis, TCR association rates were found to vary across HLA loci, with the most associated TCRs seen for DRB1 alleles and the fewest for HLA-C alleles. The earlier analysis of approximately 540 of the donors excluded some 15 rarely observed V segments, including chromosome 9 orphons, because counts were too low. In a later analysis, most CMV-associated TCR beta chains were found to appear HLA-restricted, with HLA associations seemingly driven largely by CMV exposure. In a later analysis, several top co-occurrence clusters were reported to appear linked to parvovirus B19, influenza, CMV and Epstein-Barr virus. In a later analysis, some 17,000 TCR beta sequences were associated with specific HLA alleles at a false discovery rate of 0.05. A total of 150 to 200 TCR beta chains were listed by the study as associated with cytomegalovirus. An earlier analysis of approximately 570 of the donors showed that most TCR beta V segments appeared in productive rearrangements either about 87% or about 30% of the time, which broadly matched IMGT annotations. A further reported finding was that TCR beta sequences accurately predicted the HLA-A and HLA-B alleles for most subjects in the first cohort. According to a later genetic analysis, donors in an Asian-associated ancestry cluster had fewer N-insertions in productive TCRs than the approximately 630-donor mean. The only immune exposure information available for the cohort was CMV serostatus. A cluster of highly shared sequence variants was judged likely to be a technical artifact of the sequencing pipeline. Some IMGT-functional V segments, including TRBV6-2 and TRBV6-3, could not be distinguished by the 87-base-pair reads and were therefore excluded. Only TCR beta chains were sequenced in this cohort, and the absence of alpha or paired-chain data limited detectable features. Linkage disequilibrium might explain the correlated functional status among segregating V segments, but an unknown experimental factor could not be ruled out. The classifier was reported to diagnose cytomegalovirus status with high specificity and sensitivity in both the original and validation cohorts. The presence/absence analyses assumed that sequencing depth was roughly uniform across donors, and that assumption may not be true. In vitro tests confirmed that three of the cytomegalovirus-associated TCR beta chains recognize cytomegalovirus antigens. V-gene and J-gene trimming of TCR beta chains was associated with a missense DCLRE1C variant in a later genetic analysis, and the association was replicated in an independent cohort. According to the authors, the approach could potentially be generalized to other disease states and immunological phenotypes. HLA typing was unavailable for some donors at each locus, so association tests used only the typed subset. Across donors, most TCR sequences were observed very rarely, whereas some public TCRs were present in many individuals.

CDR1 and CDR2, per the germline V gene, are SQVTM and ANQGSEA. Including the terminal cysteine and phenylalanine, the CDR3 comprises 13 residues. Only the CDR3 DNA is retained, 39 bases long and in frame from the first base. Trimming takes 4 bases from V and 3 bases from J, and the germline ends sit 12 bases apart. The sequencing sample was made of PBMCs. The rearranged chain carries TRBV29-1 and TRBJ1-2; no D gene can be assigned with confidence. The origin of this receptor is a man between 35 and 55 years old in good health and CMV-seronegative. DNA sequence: TGCAGCGTTGCCCTCGACGGAGACTATGGCTACACCTTC. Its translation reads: CSVALDGDYGYTF.